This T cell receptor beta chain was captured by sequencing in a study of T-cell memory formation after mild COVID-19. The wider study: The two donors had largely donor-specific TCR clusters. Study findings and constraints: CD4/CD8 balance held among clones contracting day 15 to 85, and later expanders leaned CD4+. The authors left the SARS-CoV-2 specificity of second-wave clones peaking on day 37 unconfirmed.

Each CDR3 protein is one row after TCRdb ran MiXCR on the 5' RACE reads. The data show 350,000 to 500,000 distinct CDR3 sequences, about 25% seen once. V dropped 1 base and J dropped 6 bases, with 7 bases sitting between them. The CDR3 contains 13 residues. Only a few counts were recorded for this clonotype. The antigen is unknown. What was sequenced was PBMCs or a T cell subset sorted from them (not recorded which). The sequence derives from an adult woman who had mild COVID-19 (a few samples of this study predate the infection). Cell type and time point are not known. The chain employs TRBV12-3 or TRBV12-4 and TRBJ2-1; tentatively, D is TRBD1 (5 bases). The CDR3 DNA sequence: TGTGCCAGCAGTTTAGTAAGGGGCAATGAGCAGTTCTTC. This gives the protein CASSLVRGNEQFF.